Below are 14 T cell receptor beta chains sequenced from a single sample in a study of cytomegalovirus exposure and HLA in healthy donors (dated by TCRdb to the late 2010s). Receptor libraries were prepared by the immunoSEQ multiplex PCR assay. A mixture of 60 forward primers for TCR Vbeta segments and 13 reverse primers for TCR Jbeta segments was used in the multiplex PCR. The immuneACCESS repertoire file appears here via TCRdb, limited to in-frame rearrangements. These files lack a portion of the clones; in checked studies, under half of the deficit traces to unresolved V genes, and the cause of the others is not known. Counted in this sample were about 77,000 clones; 60% to 85% of them appeared once. The ten largest make up approximately 1.6% of the sample. Sample: PBMCs. The origin of the receptors is a man between 40 and 49 years old in good health and CMV-seronegative.

The gene calls are TRBV11-2 and TRBJ1-5; no clear D. This CDR3 is 13 amino acids long. The V and J ends lost 3 bases and 3 bases respectively, with 6 bases between them. The V gene's germline CDR1 is SGHAT and CDR2 FQNNGV. CDR3 amino acids: CASSFADNQPQHF. The CDR3 bases are TGTGCCAGCAGCTTCGCGGACAATCAGCCCCAGCATTTT.

In its sample, this clone was seen once. The chain has TRBV6-5 and TRBJ2-2, with D perhaps TRBD2 (6 bases). V lost 5 bases, J lost 8 bases, and 15 bases lay in between. Germline V CDR1 and CDR2: MNHEY, SVGAGI. The CDR3 is made up of 14 amino acids. This chain's CDR3 is CASSRDSRAGELFF. The CDR3 coding sequence is TGTGCCAGCAGTCGGGACTCAAGAGCGGGGGAGCTGTTTTTT.

By proportion, this clone is medium-sized. The J gene is TRBJ2-1, the V gene TRBV7-2; a weak D match, TRBD2 (7 bases). This CDR3 contains 13 residues. V was cut by 5 bases and J by 8 bases, with 13 bases left in between. CDR1 is SGHTA, CDR2 FQGNSA, per germline. CDR3 bases: TGTGCCAGCAGCAAATTGGGGGGGCATGAGCAGTTCTTC. The encoded protein is CASSKLGGHEQFF.

V usage is TRBV7-9 and J usage is TRBJ2-1; 9 bases agree with TRBD2. Germline V gene data show CDR1 as SEHNR and CDR2 as FQNEAQ (reference sequence). The trim removed 6 bases at V and 5 bases at J, leaving 11 bases unmatched. CDR3 size: 16 residues. CDR3 coding DNA: TGTGCCAGCAGGCGCGGCGGGAGGGGGTCTAACAATGAGCAGTTCTTC. Encoded protein: CASRRGGRGSNNEQFF. The full variable domain, completed using reference TRBV7-9 and TRBJ2-1, is DTGVSQNPRHKITKRGQNVTFRCDPISEHNRLYWYRQTLGQGPEFLTYFQNEAQLEKSRLLSDRFSAERPKGSFSTLEIQRTEQGDSAMYLCASRRGGRGSNNEQFFGPGTRLTVL.

This clone was recorded a few times. The CDR3 loop is CAISDSLAGNYEQYF. Written as DNA, the CDR3 is TGTGCCATCAGTGATAGTCTAGCGGGAAACTACGAGCAGTACTTC. The chain combines TRBV10-3 with TRBJ2-7; 9 nucleotides line up with TRBD2. Germline V gene lookup returns CDR1 ENHRY and CDR2 SYGVKD. The CDR3 is 15 amino acids. V shed 3 bases and J 3 bases; nucleotides not matched to a gene: 6.

This sequence joins TRBV6-5 and TRBJ2-7; TRBD1 might be the D (5 bases). Germline V gene data show CDR1 as MNHEY and CDR2 as SVGAGI. The V gene lost 7 bases and the J gene lost 1 base, with 11 bases spanning the gap. There are 13 residues in the CDR3. The CDR3: CASNPRGSYEQYF. In DNA form, the CDR3 reads TGTGCCAGCAACCCAAGGGGTTCCTACGAGCAGTACTTC.

The CDR3 region is CASSIDQGTGVQPQHF. DNA for the CDR3: TGTGCCAGTAGTATAGATCAGGGGACAGGGGTGCAGCCCCAGCATTTT. J is TRBJ1-5 and V is TRBV19, with TRBD1 identical over 10 bases. Trimming removed 0 bases from V and 7 bases from J; junction bases left unmatched: 6. Germline CDR1 is LNHDA and CDR2 is SQIVND (reference sequence). The CDR3 runs to 16 residues.

By share, this clone counts as large. The chain has TRBV9 and TRBJ2-7; perhaps TRBD2 as D (8 bases). Trimming removed 4 bases at V and 3 bases at J, with 17 bases between. The CDR3 length is 15 residues. CDR1 and CDR2 (germline): SGDLS, YYNGEE. CDR3 sequence (DNA): TGTGCCAGCAGCCCAGGGGGACTAGAGGGCTACGAGCAGTACTTC. It encodes CASSPGGLEGYEQYF.

The chain joins TRBV18 to TRBJ1-2, with a tentative D call TRBD1 (5 bases). V gave up 3 bases and J gave up 0 bases, with 11 bases separating them. This CDR3 spans 15 amino acids. Germline assignment: CDR1 KGHSH and CDR2 LQKENI. This chain's CDR3 is CASSPTQEANYGYTF. For the CDR3, the DNA is TGTGCCAGCTCACCGACACAGGAAGCTAACTATGGCTACACCTTC.

The V call is TRBV23-1, the J call TRBJ1-6, with D possibly TRBD1 on 6 matching bases. TRBV23-1 is an ORF; its function is uncertain. This CDR3 is 14 amino acids long. Trimming pared 10 bases from V and 8 bases from J, leaving 18 bases between. The CDR3 DNA is TGCGCCAACTTCATAAGACACAGGGATTCACCCCTCCACTTT. It translates to CANFIRHRDSPLHF.

The CDR3 sequence: CASSSTGTGNTIYF. CDR3 in DNA: TGTGCCAGCAGTTCAACAGGGACTGGAAACACCATATATTTT. The chain joins TRBV28 to TRBJ1-3; maybe TRBD1 (6 bases). Trimming removed 4 bases from V and 2 bases from J, with 9 bases in between. The germline gives CDR1 MDHEN, CDR2 SYDVKM. The CDR3 spans 14 residues.

The table lists this clone with a few counts. The J gene is TRBJ2-3, the V gene TRBV29-1, with TRBD2 matching over 9 bases. This CDR3 has 14 amino acids. From germline, CDR1 is SQVTM and CDR2 ANQGSEA. V gave up 3 bases and J gave up 5 bases; unmatched junction bases: 6. CDR3: CSVDPGLARDTQYF. The CDR3, as DNA: TGCAGCGTTGACCCGGGACTAGCAAGAGATACGCAGTATTTT.

This clone was picked up one time. This rearrangement joins TRBV4-2 to TRBJ2-1; 8 nucleotides agree with TRBD2. V lost 4 bases, J lost 8 bases, and 10 bases stayed unmatched. The CDR3 sequence is 15 residues long. The germline V gene encodes CDR1 LGHNA and CDR2 YNFKEQ. CDR3 nucleotide sequence: TGTGCCAGCAGCCCAGTCGAGCGGGAGACGGATGAGCAGTTCTTC. Amino acid sequence: CASSPVERETDEQFF.

The rearrangement links TRBV7-8 to TRBJ2-5; 9 bases match TRBD2. There are 17 residues in the CDR3. The junction had 8 bases not matched to a gene; V was cut back by 1 base and J by 2 bases. Germline V lookup: CDR1 SGHVS, CDR2 FQNEAQ. CDR3 DNA sequence: TGTGCCAGCAGCTTAGGAGGGGCTAGCGGGGATCAAGAGACCCAGTACTTC. Amino acid sequence: CASSLGGASGDQETQYF.